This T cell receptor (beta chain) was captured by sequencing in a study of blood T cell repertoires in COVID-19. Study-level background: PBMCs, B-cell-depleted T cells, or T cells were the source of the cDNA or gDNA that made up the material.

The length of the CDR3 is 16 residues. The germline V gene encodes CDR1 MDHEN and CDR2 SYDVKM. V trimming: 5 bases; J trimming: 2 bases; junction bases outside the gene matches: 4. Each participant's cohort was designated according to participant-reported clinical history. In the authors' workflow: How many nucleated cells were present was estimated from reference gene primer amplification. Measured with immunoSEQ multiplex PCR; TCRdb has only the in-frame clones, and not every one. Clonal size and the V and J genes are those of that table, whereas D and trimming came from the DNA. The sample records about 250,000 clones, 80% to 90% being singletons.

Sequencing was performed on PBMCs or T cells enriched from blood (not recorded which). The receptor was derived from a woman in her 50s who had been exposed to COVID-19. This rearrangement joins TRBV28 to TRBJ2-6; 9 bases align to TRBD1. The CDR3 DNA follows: TGTGCCAGCAGTCCCGGGACAGGGACTGGGGCCAACGTCCTGACTTTC. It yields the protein CASSPGTGTGANVLTF.